This T cell receptor (beta chain) was found in a study of T cells in localized non-small cell lung cancer (dated by TCRdb to about 2020). Study-level background: The study examined T cell repertoires in a few hundred patients with early-stage NSCLC and compared tumors with uninvolved tumor-adjacent lungs. The cohort was made up of around 220 treatment-naive NSCLC patients whose localized lung tumors had been resected. The mean age of the NSCLC patients was less than 70 years, with approximately 130 men and nearly 110 women. Points the paper makes about the study in general: A median of about 55 of the top 100 tumor clones were detected in paired uninvolved adjacent lung, and around 30 of these tumor clones were also found among the top 100 clones of the paired uninvolved adjacent lung. The highest T cell clonality was observed in uninvolved tumor-adjacent lung, where clonality exceeded that of tumor, suggesting that antigenic responses were more focused in uninvolved tumor-adjacent lung. Longer overall survival was associated with higher T cell density in blood, whereas shorter survival was associated with higher clonality in adjacent lung. Because the study design was exploratory, TCR variables were selected using unadjusted p-values without false-discovery rate correction. Because multi-region sequencing of the tumors was not done, intratumor heterogeneity could not be ruled out.

At diagnosis, peripheral blood, uninvolved tumor-adjacent lung and tumor were collected and were preserved as a mix of fresh-frozen and FFPE material. The immunoSEQ Assay was used to sequence TCR beta CDR3 regions from DNA. For the original study's pipeline: To compute T cell density, TCR beta template counts were normalized to usable DNA, which was estimated by amplifying housekeeping genes. Using the preseqR package, richness was estimated by extrapolating to 120,000 templates for tissue samples and 400,000 templates for PBMC samples. Clonality was calculated as one minus Pielou's evenness. Tissue-enriched TCRs were identified through differential abundance testing performed on productive amino-acid clonotypes, with a minimum total count of 5 and an alpha of 0.1. Repertoire overlap between compartments was quantified with the Jaccard Index and Morisita Overlap Index. GLIPH clustered TCR beta CDR3s with public tetramer-defined viral CDR3s; viral motifs required at least three viral sequences plus V-gene enrichment. The immuneACCESS repertoire file appears here via TCRdb, limited to in-frame rearrangements. These files lack a portion of the clones; in checked studies, under half of the deficit traces to unresolved V genes, and the cause of the others is not known. That table supplies the V and J calls and clone size; D and trimming were determined from the DNA. The sample includes fewer than 3,000 clones, with 20% to 30% observed a single time. The ten largest clones capture 6.5% to 8.5% of the sample.

Notes on this clone: Its antigen is still unknown. Per-base quality was not reported, and no clone a single base away is much larger than it.

Trimming takes 6 bases off V and 8 bases off J; junction bases not matched to a gene: 8. From the cysteine up to the phenylalanine, the CDR3 has a length of 14 residues. Only CDR3 DNA remains: 42 bases, in frame from the first base. From the germline V gene, CDR1 is KGHSH and CDR2 is LQKENI. The V and J genes are TRBV18 and TRBJ1-4; the junction holds 8 bases that match TRBD1. This TCR was sampled from a male donor at least 60 years old with stage II squamous cell lung carcinoma. The sample was lung tumor tissue, taken before any cancer treatment. The CDR3 protein: CASSLGQGGEKLFF. The nucleotide sequence reads TGTGCCAGCTCCCTCGGACAGGGAGGGGAAAAACTGTTTTTT.